This T cell receptor (beta chain) comes out of a study of response to subunit inactivated influenza vaccine. Findings of the study overall: Authors suggested each seasonal flu vaccination may recruit only limited numbers of new T cells.

TCRdb passed the RT-PCR reads through MiXCR, listing each CDR3 protein once. Of 750,000 to 850,000 distinct CDR3 sequences detected, around 20% appear once; the ten largest clones hold about a tenth. In the case of this clonotype: Its cognate antigen is unknown.

The germline V gene has CDR1 DFQATT and CDR2 SNEGSKA (reference sequence). The length of the CDR3 is 13 residues. V was trimmed by 0 bases and J by 4 bases, leaving 6 bases between them. The origin of this receptor is a man aged 50-60 years who received an inactivated influenza vaccine. The material was PBMCs from blood, obtained around 5 days after vaccination. This sequence joins TRBV20-1 and TRBJ2-2, with D maybe TRBD1 (5 bases). The CDR3 DNA reads as TGCAGTGCTAGAGAAACAGGCACCGGGGAGCTGTTTTTT. This sequence encodes CSARETGTGELFF.